The clone carrying this T cell receptor beta chain was detected a few times. No antigen is known for it. The sample comes from a study of T-cell memory formation after mild COVID-19. General study results and limits: Memory cells collected pre-infection included some clones that later responded, suggesting cross-reactive memory joined. Contracting CD4+ clones sat mainly in CM and EM; CD8+ in EMRA.

TCRdb re-called the 5' RACE reads with MiXCR, one entry per CDR3 protein. The profile shows a few hundred thousand distinct CDR3 sequences, over 20% of them singletons. Sequencing was done on a sample of PBMCs or a T cell subset sorted from them (not recorded which). The clonotype was recovered from an adult woman who had mild COVID-19 (a few samples of this study predate the infection). Cell type and time point are not known.

The CDR3 sequence: CASSHRQGVNEQYF. Here the CDR3 DNA reads TGTGCCAGCAGCCACCGACAGGGGGTAAACGAGCAGTACTTC. The gene calls are TRBV27 and TRBJ2-7; 9 nucleotides line up with TRBD1. V shed 6 bases, J shed 5 bases, and the junction held 8 bases outside the gene matches. The CDR3 sequence is 14 residues long. Germline CDR1 reads MNHEY; CDR2 reads SMNVEV (reference sequence).